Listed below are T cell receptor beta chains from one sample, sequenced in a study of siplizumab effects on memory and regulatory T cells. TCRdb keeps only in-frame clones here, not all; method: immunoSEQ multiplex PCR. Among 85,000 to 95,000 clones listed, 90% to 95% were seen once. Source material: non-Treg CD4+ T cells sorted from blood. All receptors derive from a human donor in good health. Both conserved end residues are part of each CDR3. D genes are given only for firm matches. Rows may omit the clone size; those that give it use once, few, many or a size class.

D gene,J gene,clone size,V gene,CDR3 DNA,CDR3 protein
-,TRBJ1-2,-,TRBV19,TGTGCCAGCCACGGCGCGGGTAGGGGTGGCTACACCTTC,CASHGAGRGGYTF
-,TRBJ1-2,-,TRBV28,TGTGCCAGCAGTTTGCCCGCAGGGTACGATGGCTACACCTTC,CASSLPAGYDGYTF
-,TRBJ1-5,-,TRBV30,TGTGCCTGGAGTGACCGAAACTCTAATCAGCCCCAGCATTTT,CAWSDRNSNQPQHF
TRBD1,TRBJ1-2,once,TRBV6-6,TGTGCCAGCAGATCCGGGACAGGGTATTCGAGTGGCTACACCTTC,CASRSGTGYSSGYTF
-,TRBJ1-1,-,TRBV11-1,TGTGCCAGCAGCTTAAGATTAGCAGACTCTGAAGCTTTCTTT,CASSLRLADSEAFF
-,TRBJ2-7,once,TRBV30,TGTGCCTGGAATAAACAGGTATCCTACGAGCAGTACTTC,CAWNKQVSYEQYF
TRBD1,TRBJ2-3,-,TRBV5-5,TGTGCCAGCAGCTTGGTTGGACAGGGGGCCATTAGCACAGATACGCAGTATTTT,CASSLVGQGAISTDTQYF
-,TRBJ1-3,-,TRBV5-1,TGCGCCAGCAGCTTGGACAGATTTGGAAACACCATATATTTT,CASSLDRFGNTIYF
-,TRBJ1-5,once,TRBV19,TGTGCCAGCACTGAAGTTAGCAATCAGCCCCAGCATTTT,CASTEVSNQPQHF
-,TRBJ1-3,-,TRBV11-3,TGTGCCAGCAGCGCCCGGGACGTAACTGGAAACACCATATATTTT,CASSARDVTGNTIYF
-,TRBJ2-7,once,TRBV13,TGTGCCAGCAGCTCTCCTAACTCCGGGTACGAGCAGTACTTC,CASSSPNSGYEQYF
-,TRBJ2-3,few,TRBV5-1,TGCGCCAGCAGCCCGGACGGAGAGAACACAGATACGCAGTATTTT,CASSPDGENTDTQYF
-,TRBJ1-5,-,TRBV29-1,TGCAGCTTTTCTAGGGGGAGCAATCAGCCCCAGCATTTT,CSFSRGSNQPQHF
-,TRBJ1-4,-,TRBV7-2,TGTGCCAGCAGCCCGGGGATCACTGGAAAACTGTTTTTT,CASSPGITGKLFF
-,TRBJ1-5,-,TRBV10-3,TGTGCCATCAGCGAAAGTCATAAGACAGGTACCAGCAATCAGCCCCAGCATTTT,CAISESHKTGTSNQPQHF
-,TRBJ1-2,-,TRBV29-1,TGCAGCGTCCTGGGCGGCGGTACTGGCTACACCTTC,CSVLGGGTGYTF
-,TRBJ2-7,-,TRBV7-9,TGTGCCAGCAGCTTAGCTTCCGGGCTCTACGAGCAGTACTTC,CASSLASGLYEQYF
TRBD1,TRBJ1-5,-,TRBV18,TGTGCCAGCTCACCAGGGACAGGGACCAACAATCAGCCCCAGCATTTT,CASSPGTGTNNQPQHF
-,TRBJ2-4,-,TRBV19,TGTGCCAGTAGTATAGAGCGTGCTAGCCGGGGCATTCAGTACTTC,CASSIERASRGIQYF
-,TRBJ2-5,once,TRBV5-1,TGCGCCAGCAGCTTAACCCCAACGAGGGAGACCCAGTACTTC,CASSLTPTRETQYF
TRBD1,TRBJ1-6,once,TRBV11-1,TGTGCCAGCAGCTTGGGGACAGGGCGCGATTCACCCCTCCACTTT,CASSLGTGRDSPLHF
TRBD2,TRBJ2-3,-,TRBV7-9,TGTGCCAGCGCTAGACCGACTAGCGGGGGGCTAGATACGCAGTATTTT,CASARPTSGGLDTQYF
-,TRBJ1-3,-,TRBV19,TGTGCCAGTACGGACAGTTCTTCTGGAAACACCATATATTTT,CASTDSSSGNTIYF
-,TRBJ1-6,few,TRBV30,TGTGCCTGGAGTGTACGGTGGAATTCACCCCTCCACTTT,CAWSVRWNSPLHF
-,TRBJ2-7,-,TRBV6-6,TGTGCCAGCAGGAGAAGAGGGGTGGATGAGCAGTACTTC,CASRRRGVDEQYF
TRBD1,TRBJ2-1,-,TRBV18,TGTGCCAGCTCACCACCGGGACAGGGCGCCGAGCAGTTCTTC,CASSPPGQGAEQFF
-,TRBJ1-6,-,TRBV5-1,TGCGCCAGCAGTACGGCGGACGGTGGGTTTGGAAATTCACCCCTCCACTTT,CASSTADGGFGNSPLHF
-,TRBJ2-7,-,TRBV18,TGTGCCAGCTCACCCCTACCGGACAGCAACTACGAGCAGTACTTC,CASSPLPDSNYEQYF
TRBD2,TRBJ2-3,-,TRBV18,TGTGCCAGCTCACCACCGGGACTAGCGGGGGTCACAGATACGCAGTATTTT,CASSPPGLAGVTDTQYF
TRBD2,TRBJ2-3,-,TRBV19,TGTGCCAGCAACGCCCCGGGACTAGCGGGAGGAGATACGCAGTATTTT,CASNAPGLAGGDTQYF
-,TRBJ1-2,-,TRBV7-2,TGTGCCAGCAGCTTTCAGGGTTACTATGGCTACACCTTC,CASSFQGYYGYTF
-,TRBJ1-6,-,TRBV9,TGTGCCAGCAGCCCCGCGGGGTTGGAATCACCCCTCCACTTT,CASSPAGLESPLHF
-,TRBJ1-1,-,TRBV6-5,TGTGCCAGCAGTTACTCGGGCCTCAGGGGTGAATCTTTCTTT,CASSYSGLRGESFF
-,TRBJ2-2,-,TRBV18,TGTGCCAGCTCACCATTTCGGGGTTACACCGGGGAGCTGTTTTTT,CASSPFRGYTGELFF
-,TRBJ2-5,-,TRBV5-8,TGTGCCAGCAGCTTGATCGAGACCCAGTACTTC,CASSLIETQYF
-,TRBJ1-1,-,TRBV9,TGTGCCAGCAGCGTAGTTCCAGGTAACACTGAAGCTTTCTTT,CASSVVPGNTEAFF
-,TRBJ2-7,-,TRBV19,TGTGCCAGCGGTACAGGGTCCGAGCAGTACTTC,CASGTGSEQYF
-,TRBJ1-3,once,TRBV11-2,TGTGCCAGCAGCTTAGAGGGGTTTGGAAACACCATATATTTT,CASSLEGFGNTIYF
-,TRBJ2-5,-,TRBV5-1,TGCGCCAGCAGCTTGGTTGGGGGAGGCGGAGAGACCCAGTACTTC,CASSLVGGGGETQYF
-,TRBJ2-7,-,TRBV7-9,TGTGCCAGCAGCTTAGGTCGAGGGGGGCTGCCCTACGAGCAGTACTTC,CASSLGRGGLPYEQYF
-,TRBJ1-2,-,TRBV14,TGTGCCAGCAGCCAATATAACAGGTTGGAAGGCTACACCTTC,CASSQYNRLEGYTF
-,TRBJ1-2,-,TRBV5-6,TGTGCCAGCAGCTTGGCGCAGAAACCTAACTATGGCTACACCTTC,CASSLAQKPNYGYTF
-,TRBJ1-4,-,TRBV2,TGTGCCAGCAGTGAGCGGGTAATCGCAACTAATGAAAAACTGTTTTTT,CASSERVIATNEKLFF
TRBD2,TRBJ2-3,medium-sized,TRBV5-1,TGCGCCAGCAGCCGTGCTAGCGGGGGTGATACGCAGTATTTT,CASSRASGGDTQYF